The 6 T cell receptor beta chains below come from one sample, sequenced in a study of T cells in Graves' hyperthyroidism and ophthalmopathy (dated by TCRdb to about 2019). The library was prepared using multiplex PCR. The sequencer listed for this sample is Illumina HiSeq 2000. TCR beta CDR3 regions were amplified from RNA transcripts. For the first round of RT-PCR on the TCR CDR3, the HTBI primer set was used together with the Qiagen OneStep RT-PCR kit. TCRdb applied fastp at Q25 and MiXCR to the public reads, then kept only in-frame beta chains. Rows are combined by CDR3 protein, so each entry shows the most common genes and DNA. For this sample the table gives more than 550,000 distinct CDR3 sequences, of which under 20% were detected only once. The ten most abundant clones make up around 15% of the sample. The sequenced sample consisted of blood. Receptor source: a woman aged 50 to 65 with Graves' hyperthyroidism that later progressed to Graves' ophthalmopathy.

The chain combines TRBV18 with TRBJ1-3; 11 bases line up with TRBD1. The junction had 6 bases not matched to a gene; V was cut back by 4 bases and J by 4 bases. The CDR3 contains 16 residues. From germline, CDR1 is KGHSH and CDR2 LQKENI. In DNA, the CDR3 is TGTGCCAGCTCACTCGGACAGGGGGCAAGAGGAAACACCATATATTTT. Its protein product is CASSLGQGARGNTIYF.

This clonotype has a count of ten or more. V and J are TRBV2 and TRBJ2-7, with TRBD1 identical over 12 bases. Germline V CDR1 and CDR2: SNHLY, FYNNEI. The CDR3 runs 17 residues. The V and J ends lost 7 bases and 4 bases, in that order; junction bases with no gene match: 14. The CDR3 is CASIPVVWDRGQYEQYF. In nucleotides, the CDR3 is TGTGCCAGCATCCCCGTTGTGTGGGACAGGGGGCAGTACGAGCAGTACTTC.

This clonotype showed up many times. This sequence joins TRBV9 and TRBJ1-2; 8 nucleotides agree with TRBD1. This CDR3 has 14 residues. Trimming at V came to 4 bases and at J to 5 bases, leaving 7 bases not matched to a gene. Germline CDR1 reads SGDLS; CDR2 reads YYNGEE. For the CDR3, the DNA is TGTGCCAGCAGCCCAGGACAGGGTCGATATGGCTACACCTTC. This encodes CASSPGQGRYGYTF.

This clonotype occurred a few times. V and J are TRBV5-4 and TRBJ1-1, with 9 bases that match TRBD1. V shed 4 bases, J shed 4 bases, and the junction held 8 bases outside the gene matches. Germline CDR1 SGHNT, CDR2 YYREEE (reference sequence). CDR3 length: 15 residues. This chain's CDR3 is CASSPWTGVGTEAFF. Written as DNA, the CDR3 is TGTGCCAGCAGCCCCTGGACAGGGGTCGGCACTGAAGCTTTCTTT.

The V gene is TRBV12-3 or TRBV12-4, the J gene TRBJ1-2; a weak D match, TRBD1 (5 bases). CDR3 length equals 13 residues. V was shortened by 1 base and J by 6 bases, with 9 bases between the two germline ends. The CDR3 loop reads CASSLETENGYTF. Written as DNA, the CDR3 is TGTGCCAGCAGTTTAGAGACAGAGAATGGCTACACCTTC.

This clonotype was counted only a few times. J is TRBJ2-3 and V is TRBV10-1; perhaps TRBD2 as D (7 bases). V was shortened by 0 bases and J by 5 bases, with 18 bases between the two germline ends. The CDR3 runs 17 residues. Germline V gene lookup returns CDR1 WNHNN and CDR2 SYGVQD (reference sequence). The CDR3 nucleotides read TGCGCCAGCAGTGAGTCAGGGGGGGGTATACGGCAAGATACGCAGTATTTT. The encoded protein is CASSESGGGIRQDTQYF.